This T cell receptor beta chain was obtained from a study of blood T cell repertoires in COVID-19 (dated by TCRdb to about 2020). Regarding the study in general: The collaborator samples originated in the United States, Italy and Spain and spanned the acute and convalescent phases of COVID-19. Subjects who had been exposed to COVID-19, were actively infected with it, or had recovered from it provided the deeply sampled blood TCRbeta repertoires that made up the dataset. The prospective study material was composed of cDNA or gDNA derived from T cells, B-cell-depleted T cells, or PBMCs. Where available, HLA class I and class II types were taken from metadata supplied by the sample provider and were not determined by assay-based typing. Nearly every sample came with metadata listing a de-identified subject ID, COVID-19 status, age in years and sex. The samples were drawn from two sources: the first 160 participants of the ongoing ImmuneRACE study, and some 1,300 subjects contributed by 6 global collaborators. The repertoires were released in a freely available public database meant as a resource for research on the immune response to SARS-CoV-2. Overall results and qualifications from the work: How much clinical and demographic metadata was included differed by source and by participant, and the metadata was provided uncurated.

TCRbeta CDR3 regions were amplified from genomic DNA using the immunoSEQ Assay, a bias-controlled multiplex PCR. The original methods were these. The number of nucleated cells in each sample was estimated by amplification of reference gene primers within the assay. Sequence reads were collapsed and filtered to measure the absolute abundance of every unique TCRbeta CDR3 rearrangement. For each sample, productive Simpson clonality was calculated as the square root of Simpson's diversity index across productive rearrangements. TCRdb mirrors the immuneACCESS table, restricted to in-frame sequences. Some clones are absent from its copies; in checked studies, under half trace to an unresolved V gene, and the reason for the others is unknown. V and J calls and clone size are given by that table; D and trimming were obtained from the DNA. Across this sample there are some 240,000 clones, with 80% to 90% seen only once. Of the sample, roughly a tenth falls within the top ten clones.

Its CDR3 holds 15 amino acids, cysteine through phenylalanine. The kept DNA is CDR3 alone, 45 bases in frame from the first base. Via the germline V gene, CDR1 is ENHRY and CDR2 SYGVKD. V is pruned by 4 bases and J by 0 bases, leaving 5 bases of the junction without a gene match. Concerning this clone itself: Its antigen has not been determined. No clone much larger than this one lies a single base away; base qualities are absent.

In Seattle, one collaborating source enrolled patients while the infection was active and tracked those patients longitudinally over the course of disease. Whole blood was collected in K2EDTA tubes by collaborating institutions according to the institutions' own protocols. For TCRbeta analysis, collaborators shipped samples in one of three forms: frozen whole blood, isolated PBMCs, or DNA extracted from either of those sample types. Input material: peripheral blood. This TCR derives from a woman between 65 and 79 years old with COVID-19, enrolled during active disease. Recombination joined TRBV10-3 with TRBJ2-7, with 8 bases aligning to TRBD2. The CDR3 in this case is CAISGVSGASYEQYF. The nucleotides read TGTGCCATCAGTGGGGTTAGCGGGGCCTCCTACGAGCAGTACTTC.